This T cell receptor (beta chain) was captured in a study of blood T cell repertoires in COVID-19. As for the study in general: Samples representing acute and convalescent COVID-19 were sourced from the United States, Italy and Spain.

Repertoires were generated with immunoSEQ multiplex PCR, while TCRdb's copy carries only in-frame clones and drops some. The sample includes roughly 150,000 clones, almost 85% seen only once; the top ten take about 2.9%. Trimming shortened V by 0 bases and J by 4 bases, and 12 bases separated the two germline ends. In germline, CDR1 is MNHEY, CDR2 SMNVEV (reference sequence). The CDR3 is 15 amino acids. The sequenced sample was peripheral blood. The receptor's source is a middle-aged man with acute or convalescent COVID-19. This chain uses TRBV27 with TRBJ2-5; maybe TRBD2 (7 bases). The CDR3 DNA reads TGTGCCAGCAGTTTATCTCTGGGAGGGGGAGAGACCCAGTACTTC. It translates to CASSLSLGGGETQYF.